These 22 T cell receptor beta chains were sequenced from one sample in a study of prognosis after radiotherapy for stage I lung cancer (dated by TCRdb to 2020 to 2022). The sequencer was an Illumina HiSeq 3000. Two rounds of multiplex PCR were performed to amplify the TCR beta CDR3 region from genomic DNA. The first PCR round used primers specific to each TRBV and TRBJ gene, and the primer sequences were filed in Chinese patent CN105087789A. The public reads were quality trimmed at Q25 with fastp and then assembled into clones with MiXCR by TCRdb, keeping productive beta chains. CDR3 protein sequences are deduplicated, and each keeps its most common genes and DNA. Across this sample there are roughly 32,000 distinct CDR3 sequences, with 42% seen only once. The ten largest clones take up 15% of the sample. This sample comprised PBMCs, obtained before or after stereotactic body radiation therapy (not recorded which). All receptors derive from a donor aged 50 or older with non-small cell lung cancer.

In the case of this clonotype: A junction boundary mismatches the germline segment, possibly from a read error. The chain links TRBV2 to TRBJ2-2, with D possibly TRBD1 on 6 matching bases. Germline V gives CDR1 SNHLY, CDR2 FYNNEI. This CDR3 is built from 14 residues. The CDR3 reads CTSRWTENTGELFF. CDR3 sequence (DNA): TGTACCAGCAGATGGACAGAGAACACCGGGGAGCTTTTTTTT. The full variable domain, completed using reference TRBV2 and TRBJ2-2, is EPEVTQTPSHQVTQMGQEVILRCVPISNHLYFYWYRQILGQKVEFLVSFYNNEISEKSEIFDDQFSVERPDGSNFTLKIRSTKLEDSAMYFCTSRWTENTGELFFGEGSRLTVL.

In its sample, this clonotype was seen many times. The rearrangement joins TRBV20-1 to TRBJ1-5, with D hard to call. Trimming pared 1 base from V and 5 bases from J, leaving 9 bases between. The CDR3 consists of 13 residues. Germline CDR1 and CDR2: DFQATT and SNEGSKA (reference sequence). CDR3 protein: CSARVGSYQPQHF. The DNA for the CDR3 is TGCAGTGCTAGAGTAGGCAGCTATCAGCCCCAGCATTTT.

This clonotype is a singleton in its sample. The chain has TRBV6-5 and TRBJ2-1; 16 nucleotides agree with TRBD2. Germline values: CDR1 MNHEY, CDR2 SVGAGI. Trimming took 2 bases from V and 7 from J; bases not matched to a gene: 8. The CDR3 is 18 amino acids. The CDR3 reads CASSYIGTSGRARNEQFF. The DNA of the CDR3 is TGTGCCAGCAGTTACATAGGGACTAGCGGGAGGGCCAGAAATGAGCAGTTCTTC.

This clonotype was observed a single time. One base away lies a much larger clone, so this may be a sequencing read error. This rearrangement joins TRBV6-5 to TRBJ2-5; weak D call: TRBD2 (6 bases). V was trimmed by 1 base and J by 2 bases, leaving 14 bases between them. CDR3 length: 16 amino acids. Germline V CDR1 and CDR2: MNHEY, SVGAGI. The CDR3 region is CASSYWGGISQETQYF. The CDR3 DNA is TGTGCCAGCAGTTACTGGGGCGGGATATCTCAAGAGACCCAGTACTTC.

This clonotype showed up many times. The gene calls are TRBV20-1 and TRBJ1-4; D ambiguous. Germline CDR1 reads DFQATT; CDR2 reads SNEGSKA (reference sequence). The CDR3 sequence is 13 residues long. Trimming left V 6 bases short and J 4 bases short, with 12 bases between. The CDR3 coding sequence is TGCAGTGCCGGCCGGGTTCTTAATGAAAAACTGTTTTTT. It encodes CSAGRVLNEKLFF.

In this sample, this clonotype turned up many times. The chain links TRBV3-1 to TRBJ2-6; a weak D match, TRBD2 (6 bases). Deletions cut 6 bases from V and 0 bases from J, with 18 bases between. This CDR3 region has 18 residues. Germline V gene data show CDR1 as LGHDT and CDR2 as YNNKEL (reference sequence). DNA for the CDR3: TGTGCCAGCAGGCACGGAGGGCGCGCGTACTCTGGGGCCAACGTCCTGACTTTC. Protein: CASRHGGRAYSGANVLTF.

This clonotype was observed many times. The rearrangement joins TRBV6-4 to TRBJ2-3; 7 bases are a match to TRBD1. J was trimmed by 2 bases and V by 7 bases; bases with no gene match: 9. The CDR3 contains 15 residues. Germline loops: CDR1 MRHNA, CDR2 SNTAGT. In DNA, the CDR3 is TGTGCCAGCAAACTCAGGGGGTATGACACAGATACGCAGTATTTT. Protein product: CASKLRGYDTDTQYF.

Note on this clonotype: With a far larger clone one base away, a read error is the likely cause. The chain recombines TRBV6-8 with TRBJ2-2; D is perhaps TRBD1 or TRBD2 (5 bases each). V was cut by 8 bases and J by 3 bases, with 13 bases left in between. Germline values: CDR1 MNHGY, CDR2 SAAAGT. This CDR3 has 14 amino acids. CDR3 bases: TGTGCCAGCGGTGACGGGACGGACACCGGGGAGCTGTTTTTT. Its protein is CASGDGTDTGELFF.

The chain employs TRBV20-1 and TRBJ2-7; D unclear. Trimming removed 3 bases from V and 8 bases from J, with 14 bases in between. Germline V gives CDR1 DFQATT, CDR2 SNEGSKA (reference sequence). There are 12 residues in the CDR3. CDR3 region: CSASGPSAKQYF. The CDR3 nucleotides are TGCAGTGCTAGTGGTCCCTCGGCCAAGCAGTACTTC.

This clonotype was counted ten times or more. As DNA, the CDR3 is TGTGCCATCGGATTGGGCAGGGGAGGTGGGAATTCACCCCTCCACTTT. Translated, it gives CAIGLGRGGGNSPLHF. The chain employs TRBV10-3 and TRBJ1-6; possibly TRBD1 for D (6 bases). Per germline, CDR1 ENHRY and CDR2 SYGVKD. V was shortened by 8 bases and J by 7 bases, with 21 bases between the two germline ends. This CDR3 has 16 residues.

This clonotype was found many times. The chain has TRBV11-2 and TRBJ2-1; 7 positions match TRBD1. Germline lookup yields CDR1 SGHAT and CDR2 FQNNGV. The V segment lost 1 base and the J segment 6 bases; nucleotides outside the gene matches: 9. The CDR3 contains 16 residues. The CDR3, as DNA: TGTGCCAGCAGCTTAGCTGCACAGGGGAGAGGCAATGAGCAGTTCTTC. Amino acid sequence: CASSLAAQGRGNEQFF.

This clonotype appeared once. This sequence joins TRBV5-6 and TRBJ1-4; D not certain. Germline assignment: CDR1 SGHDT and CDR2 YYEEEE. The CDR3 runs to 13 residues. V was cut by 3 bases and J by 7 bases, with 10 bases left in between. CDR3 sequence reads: CASSSLRGEKLFF. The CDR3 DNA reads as TGTGCCAGCAGCTCTCTCCGAGGTGAAAAACTGTTTTTT.

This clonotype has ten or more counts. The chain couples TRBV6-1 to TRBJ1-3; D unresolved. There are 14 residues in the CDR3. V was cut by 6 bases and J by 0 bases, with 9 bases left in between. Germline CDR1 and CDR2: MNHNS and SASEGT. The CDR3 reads CASSGRSSGNTIYF. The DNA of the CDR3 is TGTGCCAGCAGCGGACGCTCCTCTGGAAACACCATATATTTT.

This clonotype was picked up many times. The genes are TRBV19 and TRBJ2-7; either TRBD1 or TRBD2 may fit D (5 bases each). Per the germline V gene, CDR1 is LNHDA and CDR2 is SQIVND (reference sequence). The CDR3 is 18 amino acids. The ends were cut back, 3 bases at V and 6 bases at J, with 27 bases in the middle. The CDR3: CASSMNRGITAGRREQYF. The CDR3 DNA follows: TGTGCCAGTAGTATGAACCGAGGGATAACGGCAGGGCGGCGCGAGCAGTACTTC.

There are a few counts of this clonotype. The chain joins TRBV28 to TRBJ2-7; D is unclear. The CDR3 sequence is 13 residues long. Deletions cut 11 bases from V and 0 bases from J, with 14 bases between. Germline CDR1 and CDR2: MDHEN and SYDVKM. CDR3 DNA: TGTGCCCTACGTCAAGGGTCCTCCTACGAGCAGTACTTC. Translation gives CALRQGSSYEQYF. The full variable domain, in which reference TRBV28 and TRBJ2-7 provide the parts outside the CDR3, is DVKVTQSSRYLVKRTGEKVFLECVQDMDHENMFWYRQDPGLGLRLIYFSYDVKMKEKGDIPEGYSVSREKKERFSLILESASTNQTSMYLCALRQGSSYEQYFGPGTRLTVT.

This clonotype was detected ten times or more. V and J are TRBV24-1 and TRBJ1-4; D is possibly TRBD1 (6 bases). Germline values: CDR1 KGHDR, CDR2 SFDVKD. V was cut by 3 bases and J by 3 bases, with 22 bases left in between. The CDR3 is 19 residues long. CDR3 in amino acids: CATSDPPKIKGGANEKLFF. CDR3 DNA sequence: TGTGCCACCAGTGATCCCCCAAAGATAAAGGGGGGGGCTAATGAAAAACTGTTTTTT.

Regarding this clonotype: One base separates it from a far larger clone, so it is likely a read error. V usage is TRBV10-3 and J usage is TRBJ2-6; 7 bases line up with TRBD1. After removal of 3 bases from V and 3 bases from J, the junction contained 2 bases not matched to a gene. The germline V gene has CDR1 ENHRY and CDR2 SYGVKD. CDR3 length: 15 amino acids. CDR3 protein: CAISERGLGANVLTF. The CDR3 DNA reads TGTGCCATCAGTGAAAGGGGGCTTGGGGCCAACGTCCTGACTTTC.

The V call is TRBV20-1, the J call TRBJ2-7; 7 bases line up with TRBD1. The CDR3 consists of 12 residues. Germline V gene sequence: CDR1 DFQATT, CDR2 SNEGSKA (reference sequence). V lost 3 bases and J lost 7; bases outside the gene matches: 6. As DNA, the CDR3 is TGCAGTGCTAGGGGGGACAGTGAGGAGCAGTACTTC. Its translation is CSARGDSEEQYF.

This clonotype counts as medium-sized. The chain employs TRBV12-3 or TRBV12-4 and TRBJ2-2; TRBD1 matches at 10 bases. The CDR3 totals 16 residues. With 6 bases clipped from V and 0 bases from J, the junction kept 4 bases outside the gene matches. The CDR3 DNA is TGTGCCAGCAGCTACGGGACAGGGGCGAACACCGGGGAGCTGTTTTTT. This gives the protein CASSYGTGANTGELFF.

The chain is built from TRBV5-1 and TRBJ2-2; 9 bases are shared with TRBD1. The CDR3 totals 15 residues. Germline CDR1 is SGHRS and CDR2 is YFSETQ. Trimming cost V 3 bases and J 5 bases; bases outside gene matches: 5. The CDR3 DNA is TGCGCCAGCAGCTCTACCGGGACAGGGACCGGGGAGCTGTTTTTT. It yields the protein CASSSTGTGTGELFF.

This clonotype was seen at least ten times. The CDR3 reads CAWSGSVEHTDTQYF. The DNA of the CDR3 is TGTGCCTGGAGTGGAAGCGTAGAGCACACAGATACGCAGTATTTT. The gene calls are TRBV30 and TRBJ2-3; D not certain. V was cut by 1 base and J by 2 bases, with 13 bases left in between. Looked up from germline, CDR1 is GTSNPN and CDR2 is SVGIG (reference sequence). This CDR3 comprises 15 residues.

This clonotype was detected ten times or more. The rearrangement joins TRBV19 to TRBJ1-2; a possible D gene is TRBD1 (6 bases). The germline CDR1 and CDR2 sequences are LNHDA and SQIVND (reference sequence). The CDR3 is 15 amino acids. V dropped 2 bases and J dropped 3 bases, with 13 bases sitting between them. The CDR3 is CASSIFPRTDYGYTF. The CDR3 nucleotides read TGTGCCAGTAGTATATTTCCCCGGACAGACTATGGCTACACCTTC.